This entry lists 6 T cell receptor beta chains sequenced from one sample in a study of immune evolution from preneoplasia to lung adenocarcinoma. This table comes from immunoSEQ multiplex PCR, and its TCRdb copy is limited to in-frame clones, with some not included. Among around 8,200 clones listed, about 81% were seen once. Sequencing was performed on FFPE minimally invasive lung adenocarcinoma tissue. Receptors originate from a person between 65 and 79 years old with lung adenocarcinoma.

The chain employs TRBV30 and TRBJ1-6; D is uncertain. The V end lost 1 base, the J end lost 8 bases, and 9 bases lay between the germline ends. There are 13 residues in the CDR3. CDR1 and CDR2 from the germline V gene are GTSNPN and SVGIG (reference sequence). Written as DNA, the CDR3 is TGTGCCTGGAGTGAGGGAAGGGATTCACCCCTCCACTTT. Translation: CAWSEGRDSPLHF.

The chain carries TRBV30 and TRBJ1-5; 8 bases map to TRBD1. V was clipped by 6 bases and J by 6 bases; unmatched bases: 7. There are 13 residues in the CDR3. Per germline, CDR1 GTSNPN and CDR2 SVGIG (reference sequence). The CDR3 sequence: CACADRGGQPQHF. CDR3 in DNA: TGTGCCTGCGCTGACAGGGGAGGTCAGCCCCAGCATTTT.

The chain combines TRBV11-2 with TRBJ2-3; D tentatively reads TRBD1 or TRBD2 (5 bases each). Germline-derived CDR1 and CDR2 are SGHAT and FQNNGV. V lost 1 base and J 5 bases, leaving 13 bases between the germline ends. The CDR3 consists of 15 residues. CDR3 in amino acids: CASSLAAAGRDTQYF. CDR3 DNA sequence: TGTGCCAGCAGCTTAGCCGCAGCAGGGAGAGATACGCAGTATTTT.

V is TRBV19 and J is TRBJ1-1; D is uncertain. Germline-derived CDR1 and CDR2 are LNHDA and SQIVND (reference sequence). The V gene lost 0 bases and the J gene lost 1 base, with 6 bases spanning the gap. The CDR3 extends over 14 amino acids. CDR3 sequence: CASSIDLENTEAFF. CDR3 in DNA: TGTGCCAGTAGTATAGATCTGGAGAACACTGAAGCTTTCTTT.

The V call is TRBV4-1, the J call TRBJ1-1; D is possibly TRBD1 (5 bases). Per the germline V gene, CDR1 is MGHRA and CDR2 is YSYEKL. Deletions cut 0 bases from V and 4 bases from J, with 21 bases between. This CDR3 contains 18 residues. CDR3 DNA: TGCGCCAGCAGCCAAGATCTAAGAGGGGCTGGGGTGGGCACTGAAGCTTTCTTT. This encodes CASSQDLRGAGVGTEAFF.

The J gene is TRBJ2-5, the V gene TRBV4-2; 7 bases fit TRBD2. Germline trimming cut 0 bases from V and 5 bases from J; bases unmatched to any gene: 6. The CDR3 runs 15 residues. Germline values: CDR1 LGHNA, CDR2 YNFKEQ. The CDR3 bases are TGTGCCAGCAGCCAAGATGGTACTAGCGTTGAGACCCAGTACTTC. This codes for CASSQDGTSVETQYF.